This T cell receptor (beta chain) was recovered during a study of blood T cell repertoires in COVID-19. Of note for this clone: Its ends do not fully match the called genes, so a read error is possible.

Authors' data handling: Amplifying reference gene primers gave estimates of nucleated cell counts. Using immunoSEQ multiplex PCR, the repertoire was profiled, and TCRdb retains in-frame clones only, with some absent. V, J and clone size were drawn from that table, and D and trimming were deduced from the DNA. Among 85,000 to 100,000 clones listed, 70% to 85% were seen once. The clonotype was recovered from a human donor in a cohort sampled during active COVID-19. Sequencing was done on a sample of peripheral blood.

In DNA, the CDR3 is TGTGCCAGCAGACGTAACTCCGGGGGGCTGTTTTTT. Encoded protein: CASRRNSGGLFF. The chain recombines TRBV11-1 with TRBJ2-2; possible D gene TRBD2, 6 bases. The CDR3 is made up of 12 amino acids. CDR1 SGHAT and CDR2 FQDESV come from the germline V gene (reference sequence).